This T cell receptor (beta chain) was captured in a study of regulatory T cells in long-lasting Graves disease. J lost 7 bases, V lost 5 bases, and 17 bases had no gene match. CDR1 and CDR2 (germline): SGHTA, FQGNSA. The CDR3 has 18 residues. Described time point: newly diagnosed GD, antithyroid drugs for less than 3 months. PBMCs provided the RNA from which the TCR library was made. Assembly of TCR beta libraries relied on iRepertoire HTBI primers together with Arm-PCR of CDR3 regions. TCRdb redid the calling of the multiplex PCR reads with MiXCR, one entry per CDR3 protein. The repertoire holds 600,000 to 650,000 distinct CDR3 sequences, about 15% seen once, with around a sixth in the top ten. These same records also appear under a second study, on T cells in Graves' hyperthyroidism and ophthalmopathy. That report notes: The study used the HTBI primer set for a first-round RT-PCR of the TCR CDR3. Within blood appeared most thyroid clonotypes that had expanded above 0.001.

This specimen consisted of peripheral blood mononuclear cells (PBMCs), obtained at new diagnosis, from a patient treated with antithyroid drugs. The genes are TRBV7-2 and TRBJ2-2, with 9 bases fitting TRBD2. This receptor was taken from a woman aged 25-40 years with Graves disease. This CDR3 is CASSQTHLAGVTGGELFF. The CDR3 region has the DNA TGTGCCAGCAGCCAAACCCACTTAGCGGGAGTAACTGGCGGGGAGCTGTTTTTT.